One sample yielded the 30 T cell receptor beta chains listed below, sequenced in a study of vaccination effects on CD4 cells after COVID-19. The antigens of these receptors remain unknown. ViraFEST assay sequencing came after antigen-specific CD4+ T cells were expanded with viral peptide pools. The authors isolated CD4+ T cells after around 11 days of culture. BNT162b2 vaccine or mRNA-1273 vaccine was given to participants in two doses. Sequenced by immunoSEQ multiplex PCR; TCRdb stores in-frame clones only, minus some. The repertoire holds 23,000 or so clones, with roughly four fifths as singletons. Sequencing used CD4+ T cells from PBMCs cultured with SARS-CoV-2 spike peptides, obtained after COVID-19 vaccination. These receptors were obtained from a human donor who received a COVID-19 vaccine. Some clones in this sample may be carry-over from other donors' samples.

This clone has more than one count but fewer than ten. J is TRBJ2-7 and V is TRBV28; no clear D. Germline V gene data show CDR1 as MDHEN and CDR2 as SYDVKM. With 6 bases removed from V and 2 bases from J, the gap between germline ends came to 14 bases. The CDR3 sequence is 14 residues long. In DNA form, the CDR3 reads TGTGCCAGCAGGTCACCCAGGTTTACCTACGAGCAGTACGTC. It codes for CASRSPRFTYEQYV.

The rearrangement uses TRBV4-3 and TRBJ1-1; D remains unclear. The CDR3 contains 15 residues. Germline V CDR1 and CDR2: LGHNA, YSLEER. Trimming removed 0 bases from V and 11 bases from J, with 19 bases in between. CDR3: CASSQEPQVLSGAFF. Written as DNA, the CDR3 is TGCGCCAGCAGCCAAGAACCCCAGGTCCTGAGTGGGGCTTTCTTT.

The chain links TRBV7-9 to TRBJ1-1, with TRBD1 as a possible D gene (6 bases). V lost 3 bases and J 6 bases, leaving 11 bases between the germline ends. This CDR3 has 13 amino acids. The germline V gene encodes CDR1 SEHNR and CDR2 FQNEAQ (reference sequence). The CDR3 bases are TGTGCCAGCAGCTTGTGGGGGGGCTCTGAAGCTTTCTTT. This encodes CASSLWGGSEAFF.

This rearrangement joins TRBV6-6 to TRBJ2-2; 7 nucleotides match TRBD1. The CDR3 is made up of 16 amino acids. Trimming took 1 base from V and 3 from J; bases not matched to a gene: 5. Germline values: CDR1 MNHNY, CDR2 SVGAGI (reference sequence). The CDR3 is CASSYFLGGDTGELFF. DNA of the CDR3: TGTGCCAGCAGTTACTTTCTAGGGGGCGACACCGGGGAGCTGTTTTTT.

The chain joins TRBV4-1 to TRBJ2-3, with TRBD2 matching 11 bases. The V gene's germline CDR1 is MGHRA and CDR2 YSYEKL. Losses at the gene ends were 3 bases for V and 5 bases for J; bases not matched to a gene: 19. This CDR3 region has 20 residues. Written as DNA, the CDR3 is TGCGCCAGCAGCCAGGCGATACTAGCGGGGGCCCGACGGAGGGTAGATACGCAGTATTTT. It codes for CASSQAILAGARRRVDTQYF.

This sequence joins TRBV12-3 or TRBV12-4 and TRBJ1-2, with 8 bases identical to TRBD1. This CDR3 is 13 amino acids long. The V and J ends lost 4 bases and 7 bases, in that order; junction bases with no gene match: 5. The CDR3, as DNA: TGTGCCAGCAGTTACAGCCAGGGGGCTGGCTACACCTTC. This gives the protein CASSYSQGAGYTF.

The chain joins TRBV7-9 to TRBJ1-2; D perhaps matches TRBD1 (5 bases). V lost 7 bases to trimming and J lost 8 bases, with 14 bases between them. The CDR3 sequence is 12 residues long. Germline loops: CDR1 SEHNR, CDR2 FQNEAQ (reference sequence). DNA of the CDR3: TGTGCCAGCACCATCGGGACCGGCGGCTACACCTTC. This gives the protein CASTIGTGGYTF.

This sequence joins TRBV21-1 and TRBJ1-5; the table's D call, TRBD1, was not checked against the DNA. TRBV21-1 is termed a pseudogene. This CDR3 has 15 residues. The CDR3 spells CASSKSTTGDQPQHF. For the CDR3, the DNA is TGTGCCAGCAGCAAATCGACGACAGGGGATCAGCCCCAGCATTTT.

The table lists this clone with a count of one. The gene calls are TRBV28 and TRBJ1-1; D perhaps matches TRBD1 (5 bases). Trimming took 5 bases from V and 3 from J, leaving 16 bases between them. CDR1 and CDR2 from the germline V gene are MDHEN and SYDVKM. This CDR3 is 15 amino acids long. The CDR3 reads CASSPATGRDTEAFF. CDR3 bases: TGTGCCAGCAGTCCGGCTACAGGACGAGACACTGAAGCTTTCTTT.

V is TRBV5-1 and J is TRBJ2-3; D unresolved. The CDR3 is 16 residues long. Trimming shortened V by 1 base and J by 0 bases, and 12 bases separated the two germline ends. The germline V gene has CDR1 SGHRS and CDR2 YFSETQ. CDR3 region: CASSLSAATSTDTQYF. DNA for the CDR3: TGCGCCAGCAGCTTGTCCGCCGCGACTAGCACAGATACGCAGTATTTT.

The rearrangement joins TRBV18 to TRBJ1-2, with 9 nucleotides matching TRBD1. The CDR3 loop spans 15 amino acids. V gave up 3 bases and J gave up 6 bases; unmatched junction bases: 8. Germline V gene sequence: CDR1 KGHSH, CDR2 LQKENI. CDR3 nucleotide sequence: TGTGCCAGCTCACCGGGGACAGGGCTATCCAATGGCTACACCTTC. This codes for CASSPGTGLSNGYTF.

The chain joins TRBV5-4 to TRBJ1-1; TRBD1 matches at 8 bases. Germline lookup yields CDR1 SGHNT and CDR2 YYREEE (reference sequence). This CDR3 is 15 amino acids long. The junction had 6 bases not matched to a gene; V was cut back by 3 bases and J by 2 bases. CDR3 in DNA: TGTGCCAGCAGCTCCGGGGACAGGTCCAACACTGAAGCTTTCTTT. Translation gives CASSSGDRSNTEAFF.

This clone showed up just once. The genes are TRBV6-2 or TRBV6-3 and TRBJ2-1; 9 bases are shared with TRBD2. From germline, CDR1 is MNHEY and CDR2 SVGEGT. The CDR3 extends over 18 amino acids. V shed 2 bases and J 10 bases; nucleotides not matched to a gene: 18. DNA for the CDR3: TGTGCCAGCAGTTACAGGCAGGCTAAAGGCGGGGGGGCGCGGGAGCAGTTCTTC. This codes for CASSYRQAKGGGAREQFF.

The V gene is TRBV18, the J gene TRBJ2-3; TRBD1 matches at 9 bases. V shed 2 bases and J 5 bases; nucleotides not matched to a gene: 5. The CDR3 is 15 residues long. Germline values: CDR1 KGHSH, CDR2 LQKENI. The CDR3 protein is CASSPVDRGKDTQYF. DNA for the CDR3: TGTGCCAGCTCACCAGTGGACAGGGGAAAAGATACGCAGTATTTT.

The rearrangement joins TRBV5-8 to TRBJ2-5; TRBD1 agrees at 7 bases. Germline CDR1 SGHTS, CDR2 YDEGEE. V shed 4 bases, J shed 6 bases, and the junction held 6 bases outside the gene matches. The CDR3 extends over 13 amino acids. CDR3 residues: CASSRTGAQTQYF. CDR3 coding DNA: TGTGCCAGCAGCCGGACAGGAGCCCAGACCCAGTACTTC.

This clone was observed a few times. V usage is TRBV19 and J usage is TRBJ2-6, with D perhaps matching TRBD1 or TRBD2 (5 bases each). V shed 5 bases and J shed 4 bases, with 12 bases lying between them. Germline V gives CDR1 LNHDA, CDR2 SQIVND (reference sequence). CDR3 length equals 15 residues. Here the CDR3 reads CASSFRGEGANVLTF. CDR3 nucleotides: TGTGCCAGTAGTTTCCGGGGCGAGGGGGCCAACGTCCTGACTTTC.

This clone came up once. The chain employs TRBV6-6 and TRBJ1-4; weak D call: TRBD1 (5 bases). Germline CDR1 and CDR2: MNHNY and SVGAGI (reference sequence). CDR3 length: 16 amino acids. V was clipped by 6 bases and J by 4 bases, with 18 bases between them. Written as DNA, the CDR3 is TGTGCCAGCAGCAGAACTGGGGGTCGGAGTAATGAAAAACTGTTTTTT. Protein sequence: CASSRTGGRSNEKLFF.

V is TRBV7-9 and J is TRBJ2-5; 7 nucleotides match TRBD1. Trimming cost V 4 bases and J 2 bases; bases outside gene matches: 4. Germline lookup yields CDR1 SEHNR and CDR2 FQNEAQ (reference sequence). This CDR3 spans 14 amino acids. The CDR3 coding sequence is TGTGCCAGCAGCTGGCCGGGACAGCAAGAGACCCAGTACTTC. This sequence encodes CASSWPGQQETQYF.

This chain connects TRBV3-1 (or the pseudogene TRBV3-2) to TRBJ1-2; D not resolved. V gave up 0 bases and J gave up 7 bases, with 12 bases separating them. Germline V gene sequence: CDR1 LGHDT, CDR2 YNNKEL (reference sequence). The CDR3 covers 14 residues. CDR3 in amino acids: CASSQDLRASGYTF. In DNA, the CDR3 is TGTGCCAGCAGCCAAGATTTAAGAGCGAGTGGCTACACCTTC.

This chain connects TRBV7-3 to TRBJ2-3; D gene ambiguous. Per germline, CDR1 SGHTA and CDR2 FQGTGA. This CDR3 contains 13 residues. The V end lost 1 base, the J end lost 6 bases, and 8 bases lay between the germline ends. CDR3 in amino acids: CASSLSSMDTQYF. The CDR3 DNA sequence: TGTGCCAGCAGCTTAAGCAGCATGGATACGCAGTATTTT.

The J gene is TRBJ2-7, the V gene TRBV5-1; the D gene is possibly TRBD1 (5 bases). The V and J ends lost 0 bases and 7 bases respectively, with 11 bases between them. This CDR3 is built from 13 residues. Germline V lookup: CDR1 SGHRS, CDR2 YFSETQ. DNA for the CDR3: TGCGCCAGCAGCTTGGACAGGTATGCGGAGCAGTACGTC. Protein product: CASSLDRYAEQYV.

This clone was picked up a small number of times. The rearrangement links TRBV5-5 to TRBJ2-3, with a weak D call TRBD1 (5 bases). V was shortened by 4 bases and J by 8 bases, with 11 bases between the two germline ends. The germline V gene has CDR1 SGHKS and CDR2 YYEKEE (reference sequence). The CDR3 is made up of 12 amino acids. The DNA of the CDR3 is TGTGCCAGCAGCGCGGACAAGGGTACGCAGTATTTT. Its translation: CASSADKGTQYF.

The chain uses TRBV6-5 and TRBJ1-5; D not resolved. The CDR3 sequence is 15 residues long. Germline CDR1 reads MNHEY; CDR2 reads SVGAGI. The ends were cut back, 5 bases at V and 0 bases at J, with 11 bases in the middle. In nucleotides, the CDR3 is TGTGCCAGCAGTACCACCAGGACTAGCAATCAGCCCCAGCATTTT. This encodes CASSTTRTSNQPQHF.

This rearrangement joins TRBV5-1 to TRBJ2-3; a possible D gene is TRBD1 (6 bases). Germline loops: CDR1 SGHRS, CDR2 YFSETQ. The CDR3 runs to 16 residues. V was shortened by 2 bases and J by 7 bases, with 20 bases between the two germline ends. The CDR3 loop is CASSFPWTAGRNTQYF. The CDR3, as DNA: TGCGCCAGCAGCTTCCCCTGGACAGCAGGTAGAAATACGCAGTATTTT.

In nucleotides, the CDR3 is TGTGCCAGCAGTGGGGGGCGGTATGGCTACACCTTC. Translated: CASSGGRYGYTF. The chain links TRBV28 to TRBJ1-2; D possibly corresponds to TRBD1 (6 bases). CDR1 is MDHEN, CDR2 SYDVKM, per germline. The CDR3 spans 12 residues. The V gene lost 5 bases and the J gene lost 5 bases, with 9 bases spanning the gap.

The rearrangement links TRBV4-1 to TRBJ1-3; D gene ambiguous. Germline lookup yields CDR1 MGHRA and CDR2 YSYEKL. The V gene lost 0 bases and the J gene lost 0 bases, with 18 bases spanning the gap. This CDR3 region has 19 residues. Written as DNA, the CDR3 is TGCGCCAGCAGCCAAGATACACTCCTCTGGATGTCCTCTGGAAACACCATATATTTT. Translation gives CASSQDTLLWMSSGNTIYF.

J is TRBJ2-3 and V is TRBV18; D may match TRBD1 or TRBD2 (6 bases each). This CDR3 is built from 16 residues. V lost 2 bases and J 1 base, leaving 13 bases between the germline ends. CDR1 is KGHSH, CDR2 LQKENI, per germline. The DNA for the CDR3 is TGTGCCAGCTCACCAGGGGAAGGGGGGCGCACAGATACGCAGTATTTT. It codes for CASSPGEGGRTDTQYF. Drawing the rest from reference TRBV18 and TRBJ2-3, the complete variable domain is NAGVMQNPRHLVRRRGQEARLRCSPMKGHSHVYWYRQLPEEGLKFMVYLQKENIIDESGMPKERFSAEFPKEGPSILRIQQVVRGDSAAYFCASSPGEGGRTDTQYFGPGTRLTVL.

The V gene is TRBV18, the J gene TRBJ2-1; the D is unclear. V was clipped by 5 bases and J by 2 bases, with 7 bases between them. The CDR3 is 13 residues long. Per the germline V gene, CDR1 is KGHSH and CDR2 is LQKENI. The CDR3 coding sequence is TGTGCCAGCTCATCCTCCCCCTACAATGAGCAGTTCTTC. It specifies CASSSSPYNEQFF.

This chain connects TRBV7-2 to TRBJ1-2; D not certain. Germline V gene data show CDR1 as SGHTA and CDR2 as FQGNSA. The CDR3 consists of 14 residues. Trimming left V 8 bases short and J 0 bases short, with 13 bases between. CDR3 in DNA: TGTGCCAGCTCCGTAACAGCAACTAACTATGGCTACACCTTC. Its protein product is CASSVTATNYGYTF. Supplemented by reference TRBV7-2 and TRBJ1-2, the full variable domain reads GAGVSQSPSNKVTEKGKDVELRCDPISGHTALYWYRQSLGQGLEFLIYFQGNSAPDKSGLPSDRFSAERTGGSVSTLTIQRTQQEDSAVYLCASSVTATNYGYTFGSGTRLTVV.

The chain carries TRBV12-5 and TRBJ2-1, with D unresolved. This CDR3 contains 13 residues. V gave up 1 base and J gave up 7 bases, with 8 bases separating them. Looked up from germline, CDR1 is LGHNT and CDR2 is FRNRAP. CDR3 in DNA: TGTGCTAGTGGTTTGGAGGACGGGAATGAGCAGTTCTTC. Protein: CASGLEDGNEQFF.